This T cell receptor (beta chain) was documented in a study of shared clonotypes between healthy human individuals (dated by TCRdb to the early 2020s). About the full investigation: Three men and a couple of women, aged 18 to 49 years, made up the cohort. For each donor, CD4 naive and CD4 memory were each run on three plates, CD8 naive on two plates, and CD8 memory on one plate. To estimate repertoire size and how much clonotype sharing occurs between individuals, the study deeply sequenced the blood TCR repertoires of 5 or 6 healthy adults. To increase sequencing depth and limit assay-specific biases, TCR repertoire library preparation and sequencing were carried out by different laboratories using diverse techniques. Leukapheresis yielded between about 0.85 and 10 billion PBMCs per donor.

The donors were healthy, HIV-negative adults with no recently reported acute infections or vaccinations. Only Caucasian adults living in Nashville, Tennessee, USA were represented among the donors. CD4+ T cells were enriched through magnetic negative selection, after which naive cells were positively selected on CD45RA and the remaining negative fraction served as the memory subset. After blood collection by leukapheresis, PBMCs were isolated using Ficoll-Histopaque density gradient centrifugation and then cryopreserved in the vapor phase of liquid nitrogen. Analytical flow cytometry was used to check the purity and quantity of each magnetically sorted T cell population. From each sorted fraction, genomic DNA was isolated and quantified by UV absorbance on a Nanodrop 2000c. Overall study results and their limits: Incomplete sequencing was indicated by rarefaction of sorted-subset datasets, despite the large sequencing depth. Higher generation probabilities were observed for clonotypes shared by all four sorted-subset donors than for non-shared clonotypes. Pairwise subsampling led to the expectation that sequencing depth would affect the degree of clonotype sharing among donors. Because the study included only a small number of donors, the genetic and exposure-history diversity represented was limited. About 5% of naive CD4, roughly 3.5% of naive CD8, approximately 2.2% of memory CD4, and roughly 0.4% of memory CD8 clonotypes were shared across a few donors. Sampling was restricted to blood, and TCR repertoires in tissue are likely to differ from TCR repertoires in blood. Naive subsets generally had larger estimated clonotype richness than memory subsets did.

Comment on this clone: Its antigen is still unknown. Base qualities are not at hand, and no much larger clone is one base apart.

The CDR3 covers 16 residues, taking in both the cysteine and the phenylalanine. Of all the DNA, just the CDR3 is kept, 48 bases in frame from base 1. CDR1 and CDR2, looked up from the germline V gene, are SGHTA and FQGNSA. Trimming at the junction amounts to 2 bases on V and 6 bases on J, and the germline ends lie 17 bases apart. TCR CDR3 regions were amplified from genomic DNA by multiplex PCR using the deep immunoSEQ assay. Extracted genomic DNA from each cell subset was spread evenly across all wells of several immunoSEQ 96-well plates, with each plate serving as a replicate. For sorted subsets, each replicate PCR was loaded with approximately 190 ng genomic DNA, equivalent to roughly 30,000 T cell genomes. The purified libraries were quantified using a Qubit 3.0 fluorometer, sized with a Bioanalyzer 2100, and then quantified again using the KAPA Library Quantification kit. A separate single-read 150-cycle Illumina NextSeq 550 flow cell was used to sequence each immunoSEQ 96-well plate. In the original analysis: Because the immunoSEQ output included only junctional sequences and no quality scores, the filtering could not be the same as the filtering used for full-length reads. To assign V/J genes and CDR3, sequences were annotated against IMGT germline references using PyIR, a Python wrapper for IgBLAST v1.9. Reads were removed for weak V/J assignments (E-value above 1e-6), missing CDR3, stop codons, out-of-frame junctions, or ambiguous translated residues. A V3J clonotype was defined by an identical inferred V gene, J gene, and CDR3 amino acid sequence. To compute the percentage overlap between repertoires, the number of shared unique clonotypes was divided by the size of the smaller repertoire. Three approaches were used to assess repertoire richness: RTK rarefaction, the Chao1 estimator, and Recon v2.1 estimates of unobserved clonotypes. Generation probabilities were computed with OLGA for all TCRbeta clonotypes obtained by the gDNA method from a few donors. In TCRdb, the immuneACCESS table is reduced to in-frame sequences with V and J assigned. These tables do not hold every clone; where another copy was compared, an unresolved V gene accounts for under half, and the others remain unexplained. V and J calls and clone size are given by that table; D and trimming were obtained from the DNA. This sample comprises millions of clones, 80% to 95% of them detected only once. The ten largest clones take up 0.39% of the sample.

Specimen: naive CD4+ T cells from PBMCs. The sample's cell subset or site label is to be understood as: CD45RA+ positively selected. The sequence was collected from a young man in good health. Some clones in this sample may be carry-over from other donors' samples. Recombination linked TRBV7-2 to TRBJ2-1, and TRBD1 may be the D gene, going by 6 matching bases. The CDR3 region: CASSLTRAGVSNEQFF. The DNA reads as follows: TGTGCCAGCAGCTTAACAAGGGCAGGGGTCAGCAATGAGCAGTTCTTC.